These 28 T cell receptor beta chains came from one sample sequenced in a study of graft-versus-host responses after intestinal transplantation. Clones were read by immunoSEQ multiplex PCR, and TCRdb kept only the in-frame ones, dropping some. Among some 8,200 clones listed, around 75% were seen once. Graft material was processed, releasing intraepithelial and lamina propria lymphocytes. The sequenced sample was ileum tissue, obtained about 230 days after intestinal transplant. These receptors all come from a human patient who received an intestinal transplant, so some T cells may come from the graft donor.

This clone came up once. The chain combines TRBV7-3 with TRBJ2-2, with D maybe TRBD1 (6 bases). The CDR3 extends over 14 amino acids. V shed 5 bases and J shed 6 bases, with 13 bases lying between them. Germline V gives CDR1 SGHTA, CDR2 FQGTGA. CDR3 loop: CASSPNQGSGELFF. The CDR3 nucleotides read TGTGCCAGCAGCCCGAACCAGGGGTCCGGGGAGCTGTTTTTT.

V gene TRBV4-1 combines with J gene TRBJ2-3; 12 positions match TRBD2. CDR1 is MGHRA, CDR2 YSYEKL, per germline. This CDR3 region has 16 residues. V shed 1 base, J shed 4 bases, and the junction held 3 bases outside the gene matches. CDR3 loop: CASSQGPSGGADTQYF. Here the CDR3 DNA reads TGCGCCAGCAGCCAAGGTCCTAGCGGGGGGGCAGATACGCAGTATTTT.

This CDR3 reads CASTQGQGWTEAFF. As DNA, the CDR3 is TGTGCCAGCACCCAAGGTCAGGGATGGACTGAAGCTTTCTTT. This chain uses TRBV6-6 with TRBJ1-1; D may be TRBD1 (5 bases). V dropped 7 bases and J dropped 5 bases, with 17 bases sitting between them. The length of the CDR3 is 14 residues. The V gene's germline CDR1 is MNHNY and CDR2 SVGAGI (reference sequence).

This clone appeared a single time. The genes are TRBV29-1 and TRBJ2-7; 9 bases are shared with TRBD1. CDR1 SQVTM and CDR2 ANQGSEA come from the germline V gene. V was pared by 4 bases and J by 4 bases, with 8 bases of the junction left unmatched. The CDR3 has 14 residues. CDR3 DNA: TGCAGCGTTGGTCCTCTGACAGGGGGGTACGAGCAGTACTTC. Protein product: CSVGPLTGGYEQYF.

The rearrangement joins TRBV10-3 to TRBJ2-7; no clear D gene. This CDR3 has 12 amino acids. Germline CDR1 ENHRY, CDR2 SYGVKD. Trimming left V 3 bases short and J 7 bases short, with 10 bases between. CDR3 sequence: CAISDALWEQYF. CDR3 coding DNA: TGTGCCATCAGTGACGCGTTGTGGGAGCAGTACTTC.

The chain recombines TRBV15 with TRBJ2-3; a possible D gene is TRBD2 (6 bases). This CDR3 region has 18 residues. Per germline, CDR1 LNHNV and CDR2 YYDKDF (reference sequence). Between the trimmed V and J ends, which lost 0 bases and 3 bases, there was a span of 19 bases. The CDR3 loop is CATSRDPQPGSLTDTQYF. The CDR3 bases are TGTGCCACCAGCAGAGATCCCCAGCCCGGGAGCTTGACAGATACGCAGTATTTT.

The chain recombines TRBV7-9 with TRBJ2-7, with D possibly TRBD2 on 5 matching bases. This CDR3 spans 12 amino acids. V lost 3 bases and J lost 3, with 6 bases in between. CDR1 and CDR2 (germline): SEHNR, FQNEAQ (reference sequence). The CDR3, as DNA: TGTGCCAGCAGCTTTGACTACTACGAGCAGTACTTC. The encoded protein is CASSFDYYEQYF.

This clone occurred once. V and J are TRBV18 and TRBJ2-7, with TRBD1 as a possible D gene (7 bases). CDR1 and CDR2 (germline): KGHSH, LQKENI. Trimming removed 3 bases at V and 3 bases at J, with 12 bases between. This CDR3 has 14 amino acids. Here the CDR3 reads CASSPLRDSYEQYF. Here the CDR3 DNA reads TGTGCCAGCTCACCCCTGCGGGACAGCTACGAGCAGTACTTC.

The chain has TRBV19 and TRBJ2-5; D is ambiguous. The CDR3 loop spans 12 amino acids. Trimming shortened V by 9 bases and J by 1 base, and 9 bases separated the two germline ends. Germline V CDR1 and CDR2: LNHDA, SQIVND (reference sequence). The CDR3 bases are TGTGCCAGCAAAGCGCCCCAAGAGACCCAGTACTTC. It yields the protein CASKAPQETQYF.

This clone has a handful of counts. The chain employs TRBV28 and TRBJ1-1; the match to TRBD1 covers 7 bases. The CDR3 spans 14 residues. Looked up from germline, CDR1 is MDHEN and CDR2 is SYDVKM. The junction had 5 bases not matched to a gene; V was cut back by 3 bases and J by 4 bases. CDR3 nucleotides: TGTGCCAGCAGTTTGATCAGGGGGACCACTGAAGCTTTCTTT. Residues: CASSLIRGTTEAFF.

The chain has TRBV6-5 and TRBJ1-5; 7 bases agree with TRBD1. The CDR3 extends over 13 amino acids. Germline V lookup: CDR1 MNHEY, CDR2 SVGAGI. The J segment lost 7 bases and the V segment lost 6 bases, leaving 6 bases of the junction unmatched. This CDR3 reads CASRRTGGQPQHF. In DNA form, the CDR3 reads TGTGCCAGCAGACGGACAGGCGGCCAGCCCCAGCATTTT.

In nucleotides, the CDR3 is TGCGCCAGCAGCCAATACGGGACAGTAAAAAGCTCTGGAAACACCATATATTTT. It codes for CASSQYGTVKSSGNTIYF. The chain employs TRBV4-1 and TRBJ1-3, with 7 bases matching TRBD1. The junction had 10 bases not matched to a gene; V was cut back by 2 bases and J by 0 bases. CDR3 length: 18 amino acids. Germline V gives CDR1 MGHRA, CDR2 YSYEKL.

This clone was picked up one time. The chain employs TRBV28 and TRBJ2-7; TRBD1 matches at 8 bases. The CDR3 is 15 residues long. Germline V gene data show CDR1 as MDHEN and CDR2 as SYDVKM. The V and J ends lost 5 bases and 3 bases, in that order; junction bases with no gene match: 9. CDR3 nucleotides: TGTGCCAGCAGTCTAGGACAGGGCGGGCACTACGAGCAGTACTTC. This translates into CASSLGQGGHYEQYF.

With regard to this clone: A junction end diverges from the germline sequence, so it may reflect a read error. Additional DNA sequences in this sample encode the identical CDR3. V gene TRBV5-1 combines with J gene TRBJ2-2; 10 bases are shared with TRBD2. The germline V gene encodes CDR1 SGHRS and CDR2 YFSETQ. The CDR3 has 17 residues. The CDR3 spells CASSSTGTSANTGELFF. The CDR3 DNA reads TGCGCCAGCAGCTCTACCGGGACTAGCGCGAACACCGGGGAGCTGTTTTTC.

The chain recombines TRBV5-4 with TRBJ2-7; a possible D gene is TRBD1 (6 bases). This CDR3 has 14 amino acids. Between the trimmed V and J ends, which lost 3 bases and 2 bases, there was a span of 12 bases. Germline V lookup: CDR1 SGHNT, CDR2 YYREEE (reference sequence). CDR3 nucleotides: TGTGCCAGCAGCTCAGGACAGCAGACCTACGAGCAGTACTTC. Translated: CASSSGQQTYEQYF.

V and J are TRBV28 and TRBJ2-7; 10 positions match TRBD2. Looked up from germline, CDR1 is MDHEN and CDR2 is SYDVKM. This CDR3 is built from 14 residues. J gave up 0 bases and V 9 bases, and 5 bases lay outside the gene matches. The CDR3 sequence: CASQPSGSSYEQYF. CDR3 in DNA: TGTGCCAGTCAACCTAGCGGGAGCTCCTACGAGCAGTACTTC.

The chain couples TRBV4-3 to TRBJ2-3; the match to TRBD2 covers 10 bases. The trim removed 2 bases at V and 2 bases at J, leaving 1 base unmatched. Germline assignment: CDR1 LGHNA and CDR2 YSLEER. The CDR3 is made up of 15 amino acids. The chain's CDR3 is CASSQSGGATDTQYF. The CDR3 DNA reads TGCGCCAGCAGCCAAAGCGGGGGGGCCACAGATACGCAGTATTTT.

A remark on this clone: Compared with germline, one end of the junction differs, possibly owing to a read error. This chain uses TRBV6-1 with TRBJ2-1; D is unclear. There are 12 residues in the CDR3. Germline CDR1 MNHNS, CDR2 SASEGT. This CDR3 is CASSELYSEQFF. The CDR3 nucleotides read TGTGCCAGCAGTGAACTCTACAGTGAGCAGTTCTTC.

The gene calls are TRBV5-1 and TRBJ2-2; TRBD1 matches 8 bases. The CDR3 extends over 15 amino acids. V gave up 4 bases and J gave up 7 bases; unmatched junction bases: 9. CDR1 is SGHRS and CDR2 is YFSETQ in the germline V gene. The chain's CDR3 is CASSLLQGAVGELFF. CDR3 in DNA: TGCGCCAGCAGCCTGCTGCAGGGGGCGGTCGGGGAGCTGTTTTTT.

This sequence joins TRBV4-1 and TRBJ2-3; D uncertain. The V end lost 1 base, the J end lost 4 bases, and 12 bases lay between the germline ends. Germline V gene data show CDR1 as MGHRA and CDR2 as YSYEKL. This CDR3 comprises 15 residues. CDR3 residues: CASSQVGPAPDTQYF. The CDR3 nucleotides read TGCGCCAGCAGCCAAGTGGGCCCGGCGCCAGATACGCAGTATTTT.

A single count supports this clone. The V and J genes are TRBV7-4 and TRBJ1-4; unclear D gene. The germline V and J ends were trimmed by 5 bases and 0 bases, with 13 bases remaining between them. This CDR3 contains 16 residues. Germline V gene data show CDR1 as SGHVT and CDR2 as SQSDAQ. The CDR3 bases are TGTGCCAGCAGCGATTGGGAGTCTGCAACTAATGAAAAACTGTTTTTT. Its protein is CASSDWESATNEKLFF. Full variable domain (remainder filled in from reference TRBV7-4 and TRBJ1-4): GAGVSQSPRYKVAKRGRDVALRCDSISGHVTLYWYRQTLGQGSEVLTYSQSDAQRDKSGRPSGRFSAERPERSVSTLKIQRTEQGDSAVYLCASSDWESATNEKLFFGSGTQLSVL.

This chain joins TRBV2 and TRBJ1-6; D gene unclear. The CDR3 is made up of 13 amino acids. Trimming stripped 4 bases from V and 8 bases from J, with 9 bases between. Per germline, CDR1 SNHLY and CDR2 FYNNEI. CDR3 sequence reads: CASSGADYSPLHF. The CDR3 DNA follows: TGTGCCAGCAGTGGGGCGGACTATTCACCCCTCCACTTT.

The rearrangement joins TRBV2 to TRBJ2-1, with 9 bases lining up with TRBD2. The CDR3 is 15 residues long. Trimming took 2 bases from V and 7 from J; bases not matched to a gene: 6. Germline assignment: CDR1 SNHLY and CDR2 FYNNEI. This CDR3 reads CASSESGRIDNEQFF. DNA of the CDR3: TGTGCCAGCAGTGAAAGCGGGAGGATTGATAATGAGCAGTTCTTC.

The chain has TRBV5-1 and TRBJ2-3, with 10 positions matching TRBD2. V dropped 4 bases and J dropped 1; count of bases not matched to a gene: 9. The CDR3 loop spans 17 amino acids. Germline V gene lookup returns CDR1 SGHRS and CDR2 YFSETQ. CDR3 sequence reads: CASSPGSLAGGTDTQYF. CDR3 sequence (DNA): TGCGCCAGCAGCCCGGGATCGCTAGCGGGGGGCACAGATACGCAGTATTTT.

This clone came up a few times. The J gene is TRBJ1-1, the V gene TRBV11-2; no definite D call. The V and J ends lost 4 bases and 4 bases respectively, with 13 bases between them. This CDR3 is built from 14 residues. Germline V gene lookup returns CDR1 SGHAT and CDR2 FQNNGV. The CDR3 loop reads CASSSWAISTEAFF. The CDR3 bases are TGTGCCAGCAGCTCGTGGGCTATTAGCACTGAAGCTTTCTTT.

This clone was seen only once. The rearrangement links TRBV5-1 to TRBJ2-7; 8 positions match TRBD1. The germline V gene encodes CDR1 SGHRS and CDR2 YFSETQ. This CDR3 is 13 amino acids long. Trimming removed 0 bases from V and 5 bases from J; junction bases left unmatched: 1. The DNA of the CDR3 is TGCGCCAGCAGCTTGGGGACAGGGCACGAGCAGTACTTC. It specifies CASSLGTGHEQYF.

CDR3 nucleotides: TGTGCCAGCAGCGTAGACCCAGTACGGGCGGGAGTACCTAACACCGGGGAGCTGTTTTTT. Translation: CASSVDPVRAGVPNTGELFF. This rearrangement joins TRBV9 to TRBJ2-2; 7 nucleotides match TRBD2. Germline CDR1 reads SGDLS; CDR2 reads YYNGEE. After removal of 0 bases from V and 2 bases from J, the junction contained 16 bases not matched to a gene. The CDR3 sequence is 20 residues long. Complete variable domain (other parts from reference TRBV9 and TRBJ2-2): DSGVTQTPKHLITATGQRVTLRCSPRSGDLSVYWYQQSLDQGLQFLIQYYNGEERAKGNILERFSAQQFPDLHSELNLSSLELGDSALYFCASSVDPVRAGVPNTGELFFGEGSRLTVL.

The gene calls are TRBV28 and TRBJ2-3; 8 bases line up with TRBD2. CDR1 is MDHEN and CDR2 is SYDVKM in the germline V gene. The CDR3 spans 15 residues. J gave up 1 base and V 2 bases, and 2 bases lay outside the gene matches. The CDR3 is CASSLPTSGTDTQYF. CDR3 in DNA: TGTGCCAGCAGTTTACCGACTAGCGGCACAGATACGCAGTATTTT.